This T cell receptor (beta chain) originates from a study of blood T cell repertoires in COVID-19. Turning to the study itself: The study drew acute and convalescent COVID-19 samples from the United States, Italy and Spain.

Seattle patients were enrolled while actively infected and followed longitudinally. Authors' analysis steps: Amplified reference gene primers provided the basis for estimating nucleated cell counts. Repertoires were generated with immunoSEQ multiplex PCR, while TCRdb's copy carries only in-frame clones and drops some. V, J and clone size are taken as reported in that table, and D and trimming were inferred from the DNA itself. This sample has 150,000 to 200,000 clones, with about four fifths found just once. CDR3 size: 15 residues. V dropped 0 bases and J dropped 7 bases, with 15 bases sitting between them. CDR1 is ENHRY and CDR2 is SYGVKD in the germline V gene.

This clonotype originated in a woman aged 55-69 years with COVID-19, enrolled during active disease. The chain is built from TRBV10-3 and TRBJ1-2; D is perhaps TRBD1 (5 bases). The sample comprised peripheral blood. The CDR3 DNA follows: TGTGCCATCAGTGAGTCCCGGGACTCGCTGACTGGCTACACCTTC. It codes for CAISESRDSLTGYTF.